The source of this T cell receptor (beta chain) is a study of T cells after yellow fever vaccination. Study at large: Preparing low-cell-number fractions relied on SMART-Seq v4 Ultra Low Input.

Trimming left V 2 bases short and J 4 bases short, with 12 bases between. From germline, CDR1 is MNHEY and CDR2 SVGEGT. The CDR3 is 14 amino acids. Study results and caveats: Abundant contaminating clonotypes from the bulk population could appear in FACS-sorted repertoires.

In the case of this clonotype: Its antigen is undetermined.

Each CDR3 protein gets one entry after TCRdb re-called the 5' RACE reads with MiXCR. The sample includes about 160,000 distinct CDR3 sequences, roughly a tenth of them seen just once. This TCR was recovered from a man younger than 35 who received the YFV17D yellow fever vaccine. The chain is built from TRBV6-2 or TRBV6-3 and TRBJ2-7; a weak D match, TRBD1 (6 bases). Source: CD8+ T cells sorted from PBMCs, taken 45 days after the yellow fever booster vaccination. CDR3 coding DNA: TGTGCCAGCAGTTACCTGGGGGCGCGGTACGAGCAGTACTTC. Its protein is CASSYLGARYEQYF.